This section outlines one T cell receptor beta chain sequence together with its context. The antigen remains undetermined. This record comes from a study of response to subunit inactivated influenza vaccine. Notes on the study in general: It was suggested by the authors that few new T cells are recruited by each seasonal influenza vaccination.

Trimming removed 0 bases from V and 10 bases from J, with 12 bases in between. Germline-derived CDR1 and CDR2 are MNHEY and SVGEGT. This CDR3 has 13 residues. TCRdb independently ran MiXCR on the RT-PCR reads; one entry per CDR3 protein. Found here are over 150,000 distinct CDR3 sequences, 7.5% to 10% of them singletons; the top ten hold roughly a tenth. This receptor was identified in a man between 50 and 59 years old who received an inactivated influenza vaccine. This specimen was non-naive T cells sorted from PBMCs, taken on the day of vaccination. V gene TRBV6-2 or TRBV6-3 combines with J gene TRBJ1-1; D is unclear. The CDR3 loop reads CASSYSVPGRAFF. CDR3 nucleotides: TGTGCCAGCAGTTACTCGGTACCCGGGAGAGCTTTCTTT.